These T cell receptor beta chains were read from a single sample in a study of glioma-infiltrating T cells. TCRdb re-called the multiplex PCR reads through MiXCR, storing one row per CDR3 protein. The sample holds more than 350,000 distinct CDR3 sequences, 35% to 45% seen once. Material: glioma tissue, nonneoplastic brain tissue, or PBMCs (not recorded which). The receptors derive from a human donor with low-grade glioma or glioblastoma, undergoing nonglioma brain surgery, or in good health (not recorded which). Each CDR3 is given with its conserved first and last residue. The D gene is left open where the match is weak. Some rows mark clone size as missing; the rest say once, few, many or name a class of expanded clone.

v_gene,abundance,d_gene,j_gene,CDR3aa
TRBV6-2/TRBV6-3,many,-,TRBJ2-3,CASSSSTDTQYF
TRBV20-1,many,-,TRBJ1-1,CSASLFRSTEAFF
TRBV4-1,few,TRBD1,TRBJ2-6,CASSQPGTAAGANVLTF
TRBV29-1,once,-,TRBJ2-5,CSAVRTQGTQYF
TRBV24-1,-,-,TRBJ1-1,CATSDFAFDRLMNTEAFF
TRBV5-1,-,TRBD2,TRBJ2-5,CASSPLTSGSLETQYF
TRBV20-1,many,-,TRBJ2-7,CSALKAVNSYEQYF
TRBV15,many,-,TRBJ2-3,CATSRDRGLGTDTQYF
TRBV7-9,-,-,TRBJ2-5,CASSLRGRLAQETQYF
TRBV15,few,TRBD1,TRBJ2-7,CATSTPTEGARYEQYF
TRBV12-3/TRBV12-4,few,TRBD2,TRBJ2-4,CASRRAGGANIQYF
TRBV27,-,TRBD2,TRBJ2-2,CASSLFPAGANTGELFF
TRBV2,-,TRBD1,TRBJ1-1,CASSVQGVNTEAFF
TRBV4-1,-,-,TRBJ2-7,CASSQELPAGGFHEQYF
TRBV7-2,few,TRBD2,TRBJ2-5,CASSLFSGREETQYF
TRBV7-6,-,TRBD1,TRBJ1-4,CASSWGTGDEKLVF
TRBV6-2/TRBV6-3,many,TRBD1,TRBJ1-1,CASSSGQGFTEAFF
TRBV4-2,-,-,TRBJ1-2,CASSRPGAGTERNGYTF
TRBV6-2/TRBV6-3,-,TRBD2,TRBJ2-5,CASSYGAGEETQYF
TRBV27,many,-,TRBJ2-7,CASSLGASYEQYF
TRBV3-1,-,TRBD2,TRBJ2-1,CASSQAQGGLAGGNEQFF
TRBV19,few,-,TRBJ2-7,CASSNAYEQYF
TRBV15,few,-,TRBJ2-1,CATRRYSYNEQFF